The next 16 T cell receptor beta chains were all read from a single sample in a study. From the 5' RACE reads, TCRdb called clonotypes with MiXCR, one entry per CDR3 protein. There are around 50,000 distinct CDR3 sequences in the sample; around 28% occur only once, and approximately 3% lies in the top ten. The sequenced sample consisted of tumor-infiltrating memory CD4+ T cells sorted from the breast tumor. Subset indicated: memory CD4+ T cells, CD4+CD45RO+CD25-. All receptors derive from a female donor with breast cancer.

CDR3 region: CATSESLVNEQFF. As DNA, the CDR3 is TGTGCCACCAGTGAATCTTTAGTGAATGAGCAGTTCTTC. This chain joins TRBV24-1 and TRBJ2-1; D gene ambiguous. V gave up 4 bases and J gave up 7 bases, with 10 bases separating them. The germline V gene has CDR1 KGHDR and CDR2 SFDVKD. CDR3 length: 13 residues.

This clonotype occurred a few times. The CDR3 loop reads CASSRGGDTEAFF. CDR3 sequence (DNA): TGTGCCAGCTCACGCGGCGGCGACACTGAAGCTTTCTTT. The chain links TRBV18 to TRBJ1-1; D is uncertain. The CDR3 is made up of 13 amino acids. Germline V gene lookup returns CDR1 KGHSH and CDR2 LQKENI. V was pared by 4 bases and J by 3 bases, with 9 bases between.

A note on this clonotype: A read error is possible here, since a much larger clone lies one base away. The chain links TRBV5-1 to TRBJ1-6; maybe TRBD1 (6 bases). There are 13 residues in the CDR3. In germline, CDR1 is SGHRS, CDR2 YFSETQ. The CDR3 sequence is CACRDNLGSPLHF. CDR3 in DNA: TGCGCCTGCAGGGACAATCTTGGTTCACCCCTCCACTTT.

The CDR3 bases are TGCGCCAGCAGCTGGACAAGCGGCACAGATACGCAGTATTTT. Its translation: CASSWTSGTDTQYF. The V call is TRBV5-1, the J call TRBJ2-3, with a possible D match to TRBD1 (5 bases). The germline V gene has CDR1 SGHRS and CDR2 YFSETQ. The CDR3 is made up of 14 amino acids. The germline V and J ends were trimmed by 3 bases and 1 base, with 9 bases remaining between them. Based on the CDR3 plus reference TRBV5-1 and TRBJ2-3, the full variable domain is KAGVTQTPRYLIKTRGQQVTLSCSPISGHRSVSWYQQTPGQGLQFLFEYFSETQRNKGNFPGRFSGRQFSNSRSEMNVSTLELGDSALYLCASSWTSGTDTQYFGPGTRLTVL.

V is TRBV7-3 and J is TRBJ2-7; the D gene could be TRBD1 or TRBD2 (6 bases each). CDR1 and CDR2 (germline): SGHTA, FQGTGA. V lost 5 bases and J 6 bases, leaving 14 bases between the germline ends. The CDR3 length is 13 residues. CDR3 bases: TGTGCCAGCAGCCGGACACAGGGAGGCGAGCAGTACTTC. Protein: CASSRTQGGEQYF.

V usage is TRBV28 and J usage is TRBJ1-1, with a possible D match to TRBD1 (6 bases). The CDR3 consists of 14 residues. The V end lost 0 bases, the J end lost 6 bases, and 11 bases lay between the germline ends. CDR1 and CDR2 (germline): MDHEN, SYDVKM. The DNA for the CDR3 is TGTGCCAGCAGTTTATGGGGGGCTTCCGCTGAAGCTTTCTTT. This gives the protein CASSLWGASAEAFF.

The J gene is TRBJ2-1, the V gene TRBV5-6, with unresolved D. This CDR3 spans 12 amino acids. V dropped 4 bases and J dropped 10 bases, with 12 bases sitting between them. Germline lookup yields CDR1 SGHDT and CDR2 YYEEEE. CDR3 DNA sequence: TGTGCCAGCAGCGACGGGCTTTTAGAGCAGTTCTTC. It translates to CASSDGLLEQFF. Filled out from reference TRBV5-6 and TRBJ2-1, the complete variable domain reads DAGVTQSPTHLIKTRGQQVTLRCSPKSGHDTVSWYQQALGQGPQFIFQYYEEEERQRGNFPDRFSGHQFPNYSSELNVNALLLGDSALYLCASSDGLLEQFFGPGTRLTVL.

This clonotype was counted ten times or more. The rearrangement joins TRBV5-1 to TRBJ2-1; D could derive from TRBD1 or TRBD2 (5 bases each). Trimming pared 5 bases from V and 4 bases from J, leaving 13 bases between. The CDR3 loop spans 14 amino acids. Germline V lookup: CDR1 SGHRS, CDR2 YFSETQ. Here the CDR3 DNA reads TGCGCCAGCAGGCCGGGACCCACATACAATGAGCAGTTCTTC. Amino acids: CASRPGPTYNEQFF.

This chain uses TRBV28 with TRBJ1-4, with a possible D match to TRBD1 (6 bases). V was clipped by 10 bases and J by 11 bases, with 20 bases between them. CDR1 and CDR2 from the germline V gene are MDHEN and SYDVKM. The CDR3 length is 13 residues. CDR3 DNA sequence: TGTGCCACACTTAATTCCGGGACAAAGAAACTGTTTTTT. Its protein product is CATLNSGTKKLFF.

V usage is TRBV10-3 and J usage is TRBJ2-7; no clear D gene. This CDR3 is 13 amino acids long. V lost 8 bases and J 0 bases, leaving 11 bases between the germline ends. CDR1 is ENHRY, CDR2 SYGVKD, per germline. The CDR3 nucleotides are TGTGCCATCCAACAGCCTCCCTCCTACGAGCAGTACTTC. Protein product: CAIQQPPSYEQYF.

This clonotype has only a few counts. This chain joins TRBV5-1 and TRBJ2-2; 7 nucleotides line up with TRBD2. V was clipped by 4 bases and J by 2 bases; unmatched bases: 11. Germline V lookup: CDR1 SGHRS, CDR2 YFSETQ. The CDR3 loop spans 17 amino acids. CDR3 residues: CASSIPASGVNTGELFF. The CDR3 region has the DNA TGCGCCAGCAGCATACCTGCTAGCGGAGTCAACACCGGGGAGCTGTTTTTT.

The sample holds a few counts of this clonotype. As DNA, the CDR3 is TGTGCCAGCGACAGGGGAGACTATGGCTACACCTTC. It yields the protein CASDRGDYGYTF. The J gene is TRBJ1-2, the V gene TRBV6-2 or TRBV6-3; 8 bases line up with TRBD1. CDR1 and CDR2 from the germline V gene are MNHEY and SVGEGT. J was trimmed by 3 bases and V by 8 bases; bases with no gene match: 2. CDR3 length equals 12 residues.

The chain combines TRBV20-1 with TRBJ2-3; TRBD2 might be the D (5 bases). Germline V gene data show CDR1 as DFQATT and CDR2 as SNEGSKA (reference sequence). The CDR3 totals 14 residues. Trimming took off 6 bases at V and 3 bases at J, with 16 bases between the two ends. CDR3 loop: CSASGPGRTDTQYF. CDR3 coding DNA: TGCAGTGCATCCGGGCCGGGGAGAACAGATACGCAGTATTTT.

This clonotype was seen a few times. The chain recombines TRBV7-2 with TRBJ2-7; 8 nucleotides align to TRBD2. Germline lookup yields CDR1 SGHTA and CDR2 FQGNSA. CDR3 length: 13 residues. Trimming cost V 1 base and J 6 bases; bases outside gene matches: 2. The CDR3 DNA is TGTGCCAGCAGCTTAGACGGGAGGGGCGAGCAGTACTTC. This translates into CASSLDGRGEQYF. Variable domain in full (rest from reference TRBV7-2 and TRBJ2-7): GAGVSQSPSNKVTEKGKDVELRCDPISGHTALYWYRQSLGQGLEFLIYFQGNSAPDKSGLPSDRFSAERTGGSVSTLTIQRTQQEDSAVYLCASSLDGRGEQYFGPGTRLTVT.

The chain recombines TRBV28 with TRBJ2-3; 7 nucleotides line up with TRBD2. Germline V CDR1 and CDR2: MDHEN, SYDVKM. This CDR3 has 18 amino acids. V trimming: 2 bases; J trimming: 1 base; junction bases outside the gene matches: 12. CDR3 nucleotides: TGTGCCAGCAGTTTACGACCAGGGACTACCCGTGGCACAGATACGCAGTATTTT. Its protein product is CASSLRPGTTRGTDTQYF.

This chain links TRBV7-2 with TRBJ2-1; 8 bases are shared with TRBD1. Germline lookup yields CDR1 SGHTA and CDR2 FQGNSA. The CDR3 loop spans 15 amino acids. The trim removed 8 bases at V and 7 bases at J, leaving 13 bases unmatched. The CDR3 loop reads CASGIGTGLTNEQFF. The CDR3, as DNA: TGTGCCAGCGGCATAGGGACAGGCCTGACAAATGAGCAGTTCTTC.